This passage covers 3 T cell receptor beta chains from one sample sequenced in a study of shared clonotypes between healthy human individuals. Profiled with immunoSEQ multiplex PCR; TCRdb holds only in-frame clones, not every one. The sample shows some 2,500,000 clones, roughly 93% of them seen only once. Specimen: naive CD4+ T cells from PBMCs. As to subset: CD45RA+ positively selected. Every receptor here comes from a man aged 18-30 years in good health. Some clones in this sample may be carry-over from other donors' samples.

This rearrangement joins TRBV14 to TRBJ2-5, with 7 bases identical to TRBD2. CDR3 length: 15 amino acids. After removal of 3 bases from V and 2 bases from J, the junction contained 6 bases not matched to a gene. Germline V gene sequence: CDR1 SGHDN, CDR2 FVKESK. The DNA for the CDR3 is TGTGCCAGCAGCCATCGGTTCGGGGGGCAAGAGACCCAGTACTTC. Translation gives CASSHRFGGQETQYF.

The V call is TRBV5-4, the J call TRBJ2-1, with D hard to call. The CDR3 extends over 11 amino acids. V was shortened by 0 bases and J by 15 bases, with 10 bases between the two germline ends. Germline CDR1 is SGHNT and CDR2 is YYREEE (reference sequence). CDR3 nucleotide sequence: TGTGCCAGCAGCTTGGACGGAAGATCGTTCTTC. It is translated as CASSLDGRSFF.

V gene TRBV2 combines with J gene TRBJ1-5; TRBD1 might be the D (6 bases). The V end lost 1 base, the J end lost 11 bases, and 21 bases lay between the germline ends. Germline assignment: CDR1 SNHLY and CDR2 FYNNEI. This CDR3 comprises 16 residues. CDR3 nucleotides: TGTGCCAGCAGTGAAGTGGGAGGGGGGAGATTTCGGTCCCAGCATTTT. This gives the protein CASSEVGGGRFRSQHF.